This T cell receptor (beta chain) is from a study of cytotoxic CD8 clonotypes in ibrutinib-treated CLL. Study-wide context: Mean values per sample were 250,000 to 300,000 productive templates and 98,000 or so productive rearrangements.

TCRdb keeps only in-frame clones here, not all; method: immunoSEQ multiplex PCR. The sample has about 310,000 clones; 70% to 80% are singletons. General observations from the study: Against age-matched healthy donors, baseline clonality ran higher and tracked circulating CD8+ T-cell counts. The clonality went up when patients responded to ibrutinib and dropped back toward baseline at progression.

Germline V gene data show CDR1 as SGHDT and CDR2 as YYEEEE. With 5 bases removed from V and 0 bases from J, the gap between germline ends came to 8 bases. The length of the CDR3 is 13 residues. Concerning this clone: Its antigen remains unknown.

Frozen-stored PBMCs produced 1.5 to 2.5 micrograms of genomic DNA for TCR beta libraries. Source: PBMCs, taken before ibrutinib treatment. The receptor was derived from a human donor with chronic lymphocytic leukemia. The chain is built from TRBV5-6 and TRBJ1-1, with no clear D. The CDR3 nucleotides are TGTGCCAGCAGTAGAGTCATGAACACTGAAGCTTTCTTT. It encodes CASSRVMNTEAFF.